The 5 T cell receptor beta chains given below trace back to one sample, sequenced in a study of human T cells and chemical hapten exposure (dated by TCRdb to the early 2020s). Library preparation used RACE. TCRdb shows the sequencer as NextSeq 500. TCRdb handled the public reads itself, with Q25 trimming in fastp and clone calling in MiXCR, and kept productive beta chains. Records with the same CDR3 protein are collapsed into one entry carrying the most frequent genes and DNA. A total of a few hundred thousand distinct CDR3 sequences appear in this sample, around 5.5% of them only once. Around 8.8% of the sample is taken by the ten largest. The sample's time point label, in plain terms: pre-sensitization, week 0. According to the study, the label for this sample's treatment or condition signals: therapeutic diphenylcyclopropenone sensitization with weekly scalp DPC. Sequencing used whole blood, obtained in connection with sensitization to the hapten diphenylcyclopropenone (DPC). The receptors were gathered from a woman aged 18-29 years with alopecia areata. Some clones in this sample may be carry-over from other donors' samples.

This clonotype has a handful of counts. The V call is TRBV7-9, the J call TRBJ2-3; D not certain. The CDR3 contains 12 residues. Trimming removed 5 bases from V and 6 bases from J, with 9 bases in between. Germline CDR1 reads SEHNR; CDR2 reads FQNEAQ (reference sequence). CDR3 in amino acids: CASSPSVDTQYF. Written as DNA, the CDR3 is TGTGCCAGCAGCCCGTCGGTTGATACGCAGTATTTT.

The rearrangement links TRBV20-1 to TRBJ1-1; 7 bases line up with TRBD1. Germline V gene lookup returns CDR1 DFQATT and CDR2 SNEGSKA (reference sequence). This CDR3 has 19 residues. V was pared by 4 bases and J by 2 bases, with 22 bases of the junction left unmatched. CDR3 residues: CSATSLSLPGQPLNTEAFF. The CDR3 nucleotides are TGCAGTGCTACCTCTCTCTCCTTACCGGGACAGCCTCTAAACACTGAAGCTTTCTTT.

This rearrangement joins TRBV24-1 to TRBJ2-3; D may correspond to TRBD1 or TRBD2 (6 bases each). Germline loops: CDR1 KGHDR, CDR2 SFDVKD. Trimming removed 4 bases at V and 3 bases at J, with 16 bases between. The CDR3 has 16 residues. CDR3 sequence reads: CATSEGGGRSTDTQYF. CDR3 DNA: TGTGCCACCAGTGAGGGTGGGGGGCGGTCGACAGATACGCAGTATTTT.

This clonotype was seen a handful of times. The V and J genes are TRBV2 and TRBJ1-1; no clear D gene. Deletions cut 10 bases from V and 1 base from J, with 13 bases between. Germline assignment: CDR1 SNHLY and CDR2 FYNNEI. This CDR3 is 13 amino acids long. This chain's CDR3 is CATSGESNTEAFF. CDR3 coding DNA: TGTGCCACGAGTGGGGAATCGAACACTGAAGCTTTCTTT.

This clonotype was seen only a few times. V usage is TRBV4-1 and J usage is TRBJ2-3, with 8 bases fitting TRBD1. V shed 5 bases and J 1 base; nucleotides not matched to a gene: 8. Germline lookup yields CDR1 MGHRA and CDR2 YSYEKL. The CDR3 is made up of 16 amino acids. The CDR3: CASSDAGGWGTDTQYF. CDR3 nucleotide sequence: TGCGCCAGCAGCGATGCAGGGGGCTGGGGCACAGATACGCAGTATTTT.